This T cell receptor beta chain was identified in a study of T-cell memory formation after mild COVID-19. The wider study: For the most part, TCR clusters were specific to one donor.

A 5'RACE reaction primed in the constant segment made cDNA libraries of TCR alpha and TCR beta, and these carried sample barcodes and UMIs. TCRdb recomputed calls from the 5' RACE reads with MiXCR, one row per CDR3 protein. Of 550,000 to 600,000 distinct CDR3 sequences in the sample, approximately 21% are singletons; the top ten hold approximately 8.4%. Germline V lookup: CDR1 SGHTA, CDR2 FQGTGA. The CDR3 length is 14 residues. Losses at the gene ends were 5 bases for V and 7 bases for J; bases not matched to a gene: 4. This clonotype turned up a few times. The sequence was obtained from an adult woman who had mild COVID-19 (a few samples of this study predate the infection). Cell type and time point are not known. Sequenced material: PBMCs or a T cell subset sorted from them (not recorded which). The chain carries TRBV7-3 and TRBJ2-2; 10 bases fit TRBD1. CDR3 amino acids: CASSRQGAGGELFF. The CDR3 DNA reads TGTGCCAGCAGCCGACAGGGGGCCGGCGGGGAGCTGTTTTTT.